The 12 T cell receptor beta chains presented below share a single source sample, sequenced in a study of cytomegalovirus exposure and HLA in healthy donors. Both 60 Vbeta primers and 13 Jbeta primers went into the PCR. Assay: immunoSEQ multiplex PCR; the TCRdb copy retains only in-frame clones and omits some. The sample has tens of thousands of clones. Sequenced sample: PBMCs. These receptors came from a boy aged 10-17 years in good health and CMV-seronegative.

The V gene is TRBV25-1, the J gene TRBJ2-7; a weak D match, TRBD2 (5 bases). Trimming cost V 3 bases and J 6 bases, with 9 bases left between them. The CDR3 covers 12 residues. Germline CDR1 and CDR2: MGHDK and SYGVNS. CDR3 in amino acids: CASSDSAGEQYF. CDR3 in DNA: TGTGCCAGCAGTGATTCCGCGGGCGAGCAGTACTTC.

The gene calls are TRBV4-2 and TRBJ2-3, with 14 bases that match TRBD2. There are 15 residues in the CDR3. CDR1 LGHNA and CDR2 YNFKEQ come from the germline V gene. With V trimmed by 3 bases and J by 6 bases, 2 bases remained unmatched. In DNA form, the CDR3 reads TGTGCCAGCAGCCAGACTAGCGGGGGGGCCGATACGCAGTATTTT. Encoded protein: CASSQTSGGADTQYF.

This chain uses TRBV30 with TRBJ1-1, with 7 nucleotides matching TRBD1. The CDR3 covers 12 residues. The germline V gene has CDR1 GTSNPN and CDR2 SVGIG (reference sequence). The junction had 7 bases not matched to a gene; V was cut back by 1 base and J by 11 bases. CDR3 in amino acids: CAWSATTGAAFF. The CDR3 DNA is TGTGCCTGGAGTGCAACTACAGGGGCGGCTTTCTTT.

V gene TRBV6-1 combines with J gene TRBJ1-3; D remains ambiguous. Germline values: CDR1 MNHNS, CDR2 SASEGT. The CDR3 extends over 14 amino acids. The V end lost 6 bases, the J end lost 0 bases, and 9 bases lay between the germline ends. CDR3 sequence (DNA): TGTGCCAGCAGGGCGGGCCTCTCTGGAAACACCATATATTTT. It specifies CASRAGLSGNTIYF.

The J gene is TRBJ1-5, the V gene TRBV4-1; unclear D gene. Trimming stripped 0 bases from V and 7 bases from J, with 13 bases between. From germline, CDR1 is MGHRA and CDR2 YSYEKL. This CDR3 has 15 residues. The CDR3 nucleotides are TGCGCCAGCAGCCAAGAGGGAGGTGGAGGGCAGCCCCAGCATTTT. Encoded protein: CASSQEGGGGQPQHF.

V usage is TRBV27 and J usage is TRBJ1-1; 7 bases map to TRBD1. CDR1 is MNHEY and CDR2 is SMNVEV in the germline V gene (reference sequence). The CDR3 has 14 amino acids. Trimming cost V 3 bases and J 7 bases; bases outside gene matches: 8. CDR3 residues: CASSFQTQGSEAFF. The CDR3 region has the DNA TGTGCCAGCAGTTTTCAGACACAGGGGAGTGAAGCTTTCTTT.

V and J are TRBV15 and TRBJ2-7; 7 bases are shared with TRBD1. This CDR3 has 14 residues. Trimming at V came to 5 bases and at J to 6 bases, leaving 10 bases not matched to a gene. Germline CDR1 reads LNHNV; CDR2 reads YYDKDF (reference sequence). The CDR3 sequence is CATSPTGFSGEQYF. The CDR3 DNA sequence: TGTGCCACCAGCCCGACAGGGTTCTCCGGCGAGCAGTACTTC.

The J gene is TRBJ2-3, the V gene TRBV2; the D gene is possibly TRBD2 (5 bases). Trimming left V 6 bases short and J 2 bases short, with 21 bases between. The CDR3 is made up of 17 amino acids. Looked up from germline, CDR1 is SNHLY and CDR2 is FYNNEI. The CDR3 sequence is CASSLPMTSGHTDTQYF. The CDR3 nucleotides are TGTGCCAGCAGCCTACCCATGACCAGCGGCCACACAGATACGCAGTATTTT.

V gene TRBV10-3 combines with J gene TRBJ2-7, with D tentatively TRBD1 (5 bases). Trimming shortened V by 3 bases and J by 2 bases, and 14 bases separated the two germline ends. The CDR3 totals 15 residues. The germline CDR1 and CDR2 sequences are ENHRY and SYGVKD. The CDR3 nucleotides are TGTGCCATCAGTGATTATCCCCAGGGAACCTACGAGCAGTACTTC. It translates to CAISDYPQGTYEQYF.

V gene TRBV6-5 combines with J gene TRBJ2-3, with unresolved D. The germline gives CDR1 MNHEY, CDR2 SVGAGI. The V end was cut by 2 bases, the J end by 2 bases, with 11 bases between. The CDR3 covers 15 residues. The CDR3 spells CASSYTGGNTDTQYF. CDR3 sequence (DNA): TGTGCCAGCAGTTACACTGGCGGAAACACAGATACGCAGTATTTT.

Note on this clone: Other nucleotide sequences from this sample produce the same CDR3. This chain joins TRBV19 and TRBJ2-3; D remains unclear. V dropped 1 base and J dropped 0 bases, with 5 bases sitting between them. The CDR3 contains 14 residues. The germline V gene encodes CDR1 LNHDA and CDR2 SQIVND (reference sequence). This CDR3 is CASSIVASTDTQYF. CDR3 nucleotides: TGTGCCAGTAGTATAGTAGCTAGCACAGATACGCAGTATTTT.

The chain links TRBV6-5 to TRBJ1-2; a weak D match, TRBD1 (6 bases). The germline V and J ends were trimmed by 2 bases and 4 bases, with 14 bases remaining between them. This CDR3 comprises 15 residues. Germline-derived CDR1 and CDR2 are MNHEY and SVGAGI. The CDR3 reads CASSYEWRTAYGYTF. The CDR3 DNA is TGTGCCAGCAGTTACGAGTGGAGGACAGCCTATGGCTACACCTTC.